The clone carrying this TCR beta chain was picked up many times. What it recognizes is unknown. Trimming cost V 1 base and J 2 bases, with 14 bases left between them. The CDR3 has 16 amino acids. CDR1 and CDR2 from the germline V gene are LGHNA and YSLEER. Sampling consisted of one heparinised blood draw per donor, averaging about 110 mL. The sample is drawn from a study of beta chain features in type 1 diabetes. Study outcomes and limitations: Shorter TCRB CDR3s, moderately but significantly so, marked every one of the four CD4+ subsets in Type 1 diabetes patients.

The whole isolated RNA underwent reverse transcription, so sequencing captured expressed TCRB transcripts. Clones were sequenced by immunoSEQ multiplex PCR, and TCRdb holds only the in-frame ones, with some missing. The sample records roughly 300,000 clones, around 8.5% being singletons. Sequenced input: central memory CD4+ T cells from blood. The chain couples TRBV4-3 to TRBJ1-2; the D is unclear. The TCR sequence derives from a man aged 25-40 years with type 1 diabetes. The CDR3 loop reads CASSQGLLGLNYGYTF. The CDR3, as DNA: TGCGCCAGCAGCCAAGGCCTACTTGGGTTAAACTATGGCTACACCTTC.